What follows are 7 T cell receptor beta chains derived from one specimen sequenced in a study of cytomegalovirus exposure and HLA in healthy donors. Both 60 Vbeta primers and 13 Jbeta primers went into the PCR. Profiling relied on immunoSEQ multiplex PCR, and the TCRdb table lists in-frame clones only, not all of them. The data contain roughly 180,000 clones, about four fifths of them singletons. Sample: PBMCs. Receptors were obtained from a woman in her twenties or thirties in good health and CMV-seronegative.

The gene calls are TRBV6-6 and TRBJ2-2, with 11 positions matching TRBD1. V dropped 2 bases and J dropped 6; count of bases not matched to a gene: 5. From germline, CDR1 is MNHNY and CDR2 SVGAGI (reference sequence). This CDR3 region has 16 residues. The DNA for the CDR3 is TGTGCCAGCAGTTACCCGCGGGGACAGGGGGCCGGGGAGCTGTTTTTT. It is translated as CASSYPRGQGAGELFF.

The chain combines TRBV29-1 with TRBJ1-1; 9 bases line up with TRBD1. The CDR3 extends over 13 amino acids. The V gene end was trimmed by 3 bases and the J gene end by 7 bases; junction bases not matched to a gene: 6. CDR1 is SQVTM and CDR2 is ANQGSEA in the germline V gene. CDR3 protein: CSVDTGGSSEAFF. The CDR3 nucleotides read TGCAGCGTTGATACAGGGGGCAGTAGTGAAGCTTTCTTT.

This chain uses TRBV7-2 with TRBJ1-2; possible D gene TRBD1, 6 bases. Trimming cost V 5 bases and J 4 bases, with 23 bases left between them. Germline lookup yields CDR1 SGHTA and CDR2 FQGNSA. The CDR3 runs to 17 residues. CDR3: CASSPRATGLGRYGYTF. Here the CDR3 DNA reads TGTGCCAGCAGCCCCCGAGCCACAGGGTTGGGACGCTATGGCTACACCTTC.

In its sample, this clone was seen a few times. This chain connects TRBV9 to TRBJ1-1; the D is unclear. The V gene lost 1 base and the J gene lost 1 base, with 11 bases spanning the gap. This CDR3 comprises 15 residues. From germline, CDR1 is SGDLS and CDR2 YYNGEE. CDR3 in amino acids: CASSVNPTGNTEAFF. DNA of the CDR3: TGTGCCAGCAGCGTAAATCCAACCGGGAACACTGAAGCTTTCTTT.

J is TRBJ2-7 and V is TRBV6-5; no clear D gene. The V gene lost 5 bases and the J gene lost 4 bases, with 12 bases spanning the gap. The germline V gene encodes CDR1 MNHEY and CDR2 SVGAGI. This CDR3 contains 13 residues. The CDR3 spells CASSLLGPYEQYF. DNA of the CDR3: TGTGCCAGCAGTCTTCTTGGCCCGTACGAGCAGTACTTC.

This clone was recorded once. The J gene is TRBJ1-1, the V gene TRBV19; 7 nucleotides align to TRBD1. Germline V gene sequence: CDR1 LNHDA, CDR2 SQIVND (reference sequence). The V segment lost 7 bases and the J segment 0 bases; nucleotides outside the gene matches: 8. The CDR3 is 15 amino acids. In nucleotides, the CDR3 is TGTGCCAGTACGGGTAGGGACAGCTTGAACACTGAAGCTTTCTTT. It yields the protein CASTGRDSLNTEAFF.

This rearrangement joins TRBV5-6 to TRBJ2-1; TRBD1 agrees at 9 bases. There are 15 residues in the CDR3. Trimming at V came to 4 bases and at J to 4 bases, leaving 6 bases not matched to a gene. Germline V gene data show CDR1 as SGHDT and CDR2 as YYEEEE. The DNA of the CDR3 is TGTGCCAGCAGCCCTGACAGGGGGTATTACAATGAGCAGTTCTTC. It encodes CASSPDRGYYNEQFF.